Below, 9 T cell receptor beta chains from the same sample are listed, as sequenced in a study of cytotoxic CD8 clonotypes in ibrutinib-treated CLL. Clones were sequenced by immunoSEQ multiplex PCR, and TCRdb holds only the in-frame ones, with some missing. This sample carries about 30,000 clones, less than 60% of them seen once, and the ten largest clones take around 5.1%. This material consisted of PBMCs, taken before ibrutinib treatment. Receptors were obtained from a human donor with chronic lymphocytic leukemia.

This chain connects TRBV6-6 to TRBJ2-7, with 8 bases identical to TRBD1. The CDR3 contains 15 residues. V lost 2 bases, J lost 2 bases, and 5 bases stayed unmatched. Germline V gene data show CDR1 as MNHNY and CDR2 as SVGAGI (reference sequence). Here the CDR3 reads CASSYGRTGTYEQYF. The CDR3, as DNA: TGTGCCAGCAGTTACGGGAGGACAGGGACCTACGAGCAGTACTTC.

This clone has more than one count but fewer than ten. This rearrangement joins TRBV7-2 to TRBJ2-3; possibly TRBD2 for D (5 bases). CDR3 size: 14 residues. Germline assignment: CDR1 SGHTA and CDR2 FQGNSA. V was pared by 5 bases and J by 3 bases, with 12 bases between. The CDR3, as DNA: TGTGCCAGCAGCCAAAACCCGGGGACAGATACGCAGTATTTT. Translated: CASSQNPGTDTQYF. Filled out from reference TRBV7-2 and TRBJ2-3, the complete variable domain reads GAGVSQSPSNKVTEKGKDVELRCDPISGHTALYWYRQSLGQGLEFLIYFQGNSAPDKSGLPSDRFSAERTGGSVSTLTIQRTQQEDSAVYLCASSQNPGTDTQYFGPGTRLTVL.

The CDR3 loop reads CASSQVQGRATEAFF. As DNA, the CDR3 is TGTGCCAGCAGCCAAGTGCAGGGCCGGGCCACTGAAGCTTTCTTT. J is TRBJ1-1 and V is TRBV14, with TRBD1 as a possible D gene (5 bases). This CDR3 is built from 15 residues. Germline lookup yields CDR1 SGHDN and CDR2 FVKESK. Deletions cut 1 base from V and 4 bases from J, with 13 bases between.

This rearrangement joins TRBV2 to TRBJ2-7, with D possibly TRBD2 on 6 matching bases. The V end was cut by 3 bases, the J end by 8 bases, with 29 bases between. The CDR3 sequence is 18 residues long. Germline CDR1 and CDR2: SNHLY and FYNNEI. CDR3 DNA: TGTGCCAGCAGTGATCCCCGGGGGACTCCTAAACGGGGTGGTCAGCAGTACTTC. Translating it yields CASSDPRGTPKRGGQQYF.

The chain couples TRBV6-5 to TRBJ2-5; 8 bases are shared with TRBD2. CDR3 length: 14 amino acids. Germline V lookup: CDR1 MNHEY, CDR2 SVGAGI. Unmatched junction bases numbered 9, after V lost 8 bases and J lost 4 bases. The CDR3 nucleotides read TGTGCCAGCGGATCGGGGGGGGCAGCAGAGACCCAGTACTTC. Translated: CASGSGGAAETQYF.

The CDR3, as DNA: TGTGCCAGCAGCCCCCTCCTGAACTCCTACGAGCAGTACTTC. It yields the protein CASSPLLNSYEQYF. The chain employs TRBV14 and TRBJ2-7; no clear D. This CDR3 spans 14 amino acids. CDR1 SGHDN and CDR2 FVKESK come from the germline V gene. Trimming cost V 4 bases and J 0 bases, with 10 bases left between them.

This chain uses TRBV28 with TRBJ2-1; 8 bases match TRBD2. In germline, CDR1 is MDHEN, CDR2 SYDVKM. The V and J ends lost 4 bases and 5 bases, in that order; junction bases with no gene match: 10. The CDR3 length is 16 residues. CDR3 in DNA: TGTGCCAGCAGTTATGTTGAACGGGAGGGTAACAATGAGCAGTTCTTC. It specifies CASSYVEREGNNEQFF.

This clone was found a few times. The CDR3 reads CAASGRLAGRHTYEQYF. CDR3 nucleotides: TGCGCCGCTTCTGGGCGCCTCGCAGGCCGTCACACCTACGAGCAGTACTTC. The chain uses TRBV10-1 and TRBJ2-7; D ambiguous. Between the trimmed V and J ends, which lost 11 bases and 2 bases, there was a span of 28 bases. The V gene's germline CDR1 is WNHNN and CDR2 SYGVQD (reference sequence). The CDR3 spans 17 residues.

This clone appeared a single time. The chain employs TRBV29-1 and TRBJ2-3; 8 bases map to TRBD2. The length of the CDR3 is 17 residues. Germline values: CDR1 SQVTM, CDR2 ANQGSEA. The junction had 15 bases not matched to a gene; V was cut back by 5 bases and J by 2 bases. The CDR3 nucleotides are TGCAGCGTTCCCAATCGGGGGGGCCCATTTCTCACAGATACGCAGTATTTT. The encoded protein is CSVPNRGGPFLTDTQYF.